These 18 T cell receptor beta chains were sequenced from one sample in a study of blood T cell repertoires in COVID-19. Profiling relied on immunoSEQ multiplex PCR, and the TCRdb table lists in-frame clones only, not all of them. The sample yields under 300,000 clones, more than 75% seen once. Specimen: peripheral blood. All receptors derive from a woman aged 40 to 50 who had recovered from COVID-19.

V and J are TRBV18 and TRBJ1-5; maybe TRBD1 (5 bases). V gave up 4 bases and J gave up 4 bases, with 17 bases separating them. Germline-derived CDR1 and CDR2 are KGHSH and LQKENI. The CDR3 spans 16 residues. CDR3 sequence: CASSLLPGLTNQPQHF. The CDR3 bases are TGTGCCAGCTCACTGCTGCCAGGGTTGACAAATCAGCCCCAGCATTTT.

The V and J genes are TRBV28 and TRBJ1-2; 7 nucleotides match TRBD1. The CDR3 runs 16 residues. Germline V gene sequence: CDR1 MDHEN, CDR2 SYDVKM. Germline trimming cut 5 bases from V and 7 bases from J; bases unmatched to any gene: 16. The CDR3 region has the DNA TGTGCCAGCAGTACCACCCGATTCGAGGGGGCGGGTGGCTACACCTTC. Protein product: CASSTTRFEGAGGYTF.

This clone was recorded only once. This chain joins TRBV5-1 and TRBJ1-5, with D maybe TRBD1 (5 bases). This CDR3 has 14 amino acids. The germline CDR1 and CDR2 sequences are SGHRS and YFSETQ. V was clipped by 4 bases and J by 4 bases, with 12 bases between them. CDR3 DNA sequence: TGCGCCAGCAGCACCGACGGGGGGAATCAGCCCCAGCATTTT. Residues: CASSTDGGNQPQHF.

V gene TRBV9 combines with J gene TRBJ2-3; TRBD2 matches 7 bases. The V and J ends lost 3 bases and 2 bases, in that order; junction bases with no gene match: 6. The length of the CDR3 is 15 residues. Germline CDR1 SGDLS, CDR2 YYNGEE. The CDR3 region has the DNA TGTGCCAGCAGCGGCGCGGGAGCGACCACAGATACGCAGTATTTT. Encoded protein: CASSGAGATTDTQYF.

This sequence joins TRBV6-1 and TRBJ2-2; no firm D call. Trimming pared 7 bases from V and 10 bases from J, leaving 13 bases between. The CDR3 sequence is 12 residues long. CDR1 is MNHNS and CDR2 is SASEGT in the germline V gene. This CDR3 reads CASIRVGLELFF. CDR3 DNA sequence: TGTGCCAGCATTCGCGTGGGCTTGGAGCTGTTTTTT.

CDR3 in amino acids: CASSYLQLVTGYEQYF. The CDR3 DNA sequence: TGTGCCAGCAGTTACCTCCAACTAGTGACGGGGTACGAGCAGTACTTC. This rearrangement joins TRBV6-2 or TRBV6-3 to TRBJ2-7, with a tentative D call TRBD2 (5 bases). Germline V lookup: CDR1 MNHEY, CDR2 SVGEGT. V was shortened by 2 bases and J by 4 bases, with 18 bases between the two germline ends. The CDR3 contains 16 residues.

The CDR3 loop is CASSQVLDFSYNEQFF. The CDR3 DNA is TGTGCCAGCAGCCAGGTCCTGGACTTCTCCTACAATGAGCAGTTCTTC. The chain joins TRBV3-1 (or the pseudogene TRBV3-2) to TRBJ2-1, with D perhaps matching TRBD2 (5 bases). The germline CDR1 and CDR2 sequences are LGHDT and YNNKEL (reference sequence). The CDR3 is 16 amino acids. V lost 3 bases and J lost 0, with 12 bases in between.

The CDR3 nucleotides are TGTGCCAGCATCACTAGCGGGAGCCCTTGGGAGCAGTACTTC. This codes for CASITSGSPWEQYF. The V gene is TRBV7-9, the J gene TRBJ2-7; TRBD2 aligns across 11 bases. The CDR3 totals 14 residues. V shed 7 bases and J 7 bases; nucleotides not matched to a gene: 9. CDR1 is SEHNR and CDR2 is FQNEAQ in the germline V gene (reference sequence).

The rearrangement uses TRBV6-5 and TRBJ1-4; 10 positions match TRBD1. J gave up 8 bases and V 2 bases, and 5 bases lay outside the gene matches. This CDR3 is 15 amino acids long. The germline V gene encodes CDR1 MNHEY and CDR2 SVGAGI. CDR3 nucleotide sequence: TGTGCCAGCAGTTACGGGACAGGGGTCGGAGAAAAACTGTTTTTT. Translation: CASSYGTGVGEKLFF.

The sample holds one count of this clone. The CDR3 sequence: CAISLDREAFF. DNA for the CDR3: TGTGCCATCAGTCTCGACAGGGAAGCTTTCTTT. The chain links TRBV10-3 to TRBJ1-1; perhaps TRBD1 as D (6 bases). Trimming shortened V by 5 bases and J by 8 bases, and 9 bases separated the two germline ends. Germline CDR1 is ENHRY and CDR2 is SYGVKD. This CDR3 has 11 residues.

In its sample, this clone was seen a few times. The chain recombines TRBV2 with TRBJ1-5; D may be TRBD1 (5 bases). V was pared by 6 bases and J by 2 bases, with 11 bases between. Per the germline V gene, CDR1 is SNHLY and CDR2 is FYNNEI. The CDR3 totals 14 residues. The DNA for the CDR3 is TGTGCCAGCAGCCGGGGGGTCGGCAATCAGCCCCAGCATTTT. As protein: CASSRGVGNQPQHF. The variable domain in full, completed from reference TRBV2 and TRBJ1-5, reads EPEVTQTPSHQVTQMGQEVILRCVPISNHLYFYWYRQILGQKVEFLVSFYNNEISEKSEIFDDQFSVERPDGSNFTLKIRSTKLEDSAMYFCASSRGVGNQPQHFGDGTRLSIL.

The chain is built from TRBV30 and TRBJ2-1, with D hard to call. The CDR3 spans 11 residues. Trimming took off 2 bases at V and 8 bases at J, with 7 bases between the two ends. Germline V gene lookup returns CDR1 GTSNPN and CDR2 SVGIG (reference sequence). CDR3 nucleotide sequence: TGTGCCTGGAGTCCCCGGGATGAGCAGTTCTTC. The encoded protein is CAWSPRDEQFF.

V usage is TRBV28 and J usage is TRBJ2-1; 12 bases line up with TRBD2. There are 18 residues in the CDR3. Germline V gives CDR1 MDHEN, CDR2 SYDVKM. The trim removed 2 bases at V and 10 bases at J, leaving 15 bases unmatched. CDR3 loop: CASSLIAVLAGGAREQFF. CDR3 DNA: TGTGCCAGCAGTTTAATAGCTGTACTAGCGGGAGGAGCTAGGGAGCAGTTCTTC.

The J gene is TRBJ1-1, the V gene TRBV14; 8 bases fit TRBD1. Trimming took 4 bases from V and 1 from J; bases not matched to a gene: 2. The CDR3 totals 14 residues. Germline loops: CDR1 SGHDN, CDR2 FVKESK. The CDR3 DNA reads TGTGCCAGCAGCCTCGGACAGGGGAACACTGAAGCTTTCTTT. It yields the protein CASSLGQGNTEAFF.

The CDR3 DNA reads as TGTGCCAGCTCACCCGGTTCATCCCTCGGCTATGGCTACACCTTC. Translation gives CASSPGSSLGYGYTF. The gene calls are TRBV18 and TRBJ1-2, with D hard to call. V was shortened by 3 bases and J by 4 bases, with 15 bases between the two germline ends. In germline, CDR1 is KGHSH, CDR2 LQKENI. The CDR3 is 15 amino acids. Combining the CDR3 with reference TRBV18 and TRBJ1-2 gives the whole variable domain NAGVMQNPRHLVRRRGQEARLRCSPMKGHSHVYWYRQLPEEGLKFMVYLQKENIIDESGMPKERFSAEFPKEGPSILRIQQVVRGDSAAYFCASSPGSSLGYGYTFGSGTRLTVV.

The chain combines TRBV24-1 with TRBJ2-5, with 9 bases matching TRBD2. The CDR3 loop spans 15 amino acids. The trim removed 4 bases at V and 5 bases at J, leaving 7 bases unmatched. Germline V gene data show CDR1 as KGHDR and CDR2 as SFDVKD. The CDR3 here is CATSETGLAAETQYF. The DNA for the CDR3 is TGTGCCACCAGTGAGACGGGACTAGCCGCCGAGACCCAGTACTTC.

The chain couples TRBV4-3 to TRBJ1-5; D might be TRBD1 (6 bases). The V gene lost 1 base and the J gene lost 3 bases, with 10 bases spanning the gap. CDR1 is LGHNA, CDR2 YSLEER, per germline. The CDR3 contains 15 residues. CDR3 DNA sequence: TGCGCCAGCAGCCAAGCACAGGGCCACAATCAGCCCCAGCATTTT. This codes for CASSQAQGHNQPQHF.

This sequence joins TRBV30 and TRBJ1-5; D remains unclear. There are 15 residues in the CDR3. Germline CDR1 GTSNPN, CDR2 SVGIG (reference sequence). Trimming shortened V by 2 bases and J by 6 bases, and 17 bases separated the two germline ends. This chain's CDR3 is CAWSMVGTSVQPQHF. CDR3 sequence (DNA): TGTGCCTGGAGTATGGTCGGCACGAGCGTTCAGCCCCAGCATTTT.